This T cell receptor (beta chain) was identified during a study of long-term antiretroviral therapy in people with HIV. Study-level results: Controls had broader CDR3 length ranges than HIV repertoires did. No data were available on ART adherence, viral resistance or therapy changes.

The germline gives CDR1 SGHDN, CDR2 FVKESK. The CDR3 has 14 amino acids. V was pared by 4 bases and J by 1 base, with 10 bases between. To note about this clone: Antigen unknown.

Assay version v3.0 of immunoSEQ was used, and it was run at survey level. Only in-frame clones appear in the TCRdb table, and some are missing; sequencing was by immunoSEQ multiplex PCR. Among approximately 13,000 clones, 88% were seen once, and the ten largest hold 22%. Here the sequenced sample was unsorted PBMCs, taken 2.1 years after starting antiretroviral therapy. This chain connects TRBV14 to TRBJ1-2, with D possibly being TRBD1 (5 bases). The TCR comes from a woman in her thirties or forties with HIV. The CDR3 region has the DNA TGTGCCAGCAGCCTCTTCCAGGGTAACTATGGCTACACCTTC. Encoded protein: CASSLFQGNYGYTF.